This is a list of T cell receptor beta chains from one sample in a study of cytomegalovirus exposure and HLA in healthy donors. The data were produced by immunoSEQ multiplex PCR, yet TCRdb's version contains in-frame clones alone and is incomplete. The data contain around 140,000 clones, about 80% of them singletons. Sequencing used PBMCs. Every receptor here comes from a man between 25 and 39 years old in good health and CMV-seropositive. The CDR3 runs from the conserved cysteine through the conserved F or W. The D gene is left open where the match is weak. Clone size is given for some rows only: seen once, a few or many times, or a class if the clone is expanded.

v_gene	d_gene	abundance	j_gene	CDR3aa	CDR3nt
TRBV13	-	-	TRBJ1-3	CASSQNSYSGNTIYF	TGTGCCAGCAGCCAGAACAGCTACTCTGGAAACACCATATATTTT
TRBV5-8	TRBD2	-	TRBJ2-1	CASSTGTSGVLNEQFF	TGTGCCAGCAGCACTGGGACTAGCGGGGTACTCAATGAGCAGTTCTTC
TRBV6-1	-	-	TRBJ1-5	CASSRQISNQPQHF	TGTGCCAGCAGTCGACAGATTAGCAATCAGCCCCAGCATTTT
TRBV5-4	TRBD2	-	TRBJ2-7	CASSLSSGAPYEQYF	TGTGCCAGCAGCTTATCTAGCGGGGCGCCCTACGAGCAGTACTTC
TRBV4-1	TRBD1	-	TRBJ1-4	CASSHPGTGGEKLFF	TGCGCCAGCAGCCATCCCGGGACAGGGGGTGAAAAACTGTTTTTT
TRBV6-5	-	-	TRBJ1-6	CASSYSRSSPLHF	TGTGCCAGCAGTTACTCGCGAAGTTCACCCCTCCACTTT
TRBV9	TRBD2	-	TRBJ2-5	CASSVGSGGQETQYF	TGTGCCAGCAGCGTAGGTAGCGGGGGGCAAGAGACCCAGTACTTC
TRBV19	-	-	TRBJ1-2	CASSMTKDGYTF	TGTGCCAGTAGTATGACAAAGGATGGCTACACCTTC
TRBV5-1	-	-	TRBJ2-5	CASSAGQPVETQYF	TGCGCCAGCAGCGCAGGACAGCCCGTCGAGACCCAGTACTTC
TRBV28	TRBD1	-	TRBJ2-1	CASTPGTGGREQFF	TGTGCCAGCACTCCCGGGACAGGGGGCCGCGAGCAGTTCTTC
TRBV11-3	-	-	TRBJ1-1	CASSLNPGAGGGSFF	TGTGCCAGCAGCTTAAATCCAGGGGCCGGAGGAGGTTCTTTCTTT
TRBV2	-	-	TRBJ2-7	CASSGTGEHEQYF	TGTGCCAGCAGTGGTACCGGGGAACACGAGCAGTACTTC
TRBV5-5	TRBD2	-	TRBJ2-1	CASSLEAGYNEQFF	TGTGCCAGCAGCTTGGAAGCGGGATACAATGAGCAGTTCTTC
TRBV18	TRBD1	once	TRBJ2-3	CASSTRRTGDTDTQYF	TGTGCCAGCTCGACCCGTAGGACAGGGGACACAGATACGCAGTATTTT
TRBV28	TRBD1	-	TRBJ2-7	CASNLGQGNYEQYF	TGTGCCAGCAATCTCGGACAGGGTAACTACGAGCAGTACTTC
TRBV5-1	-	-	TRBJ2-7	CASSLGSGPSHEQYF	TGCGCCAGCAGCTTGGGTTCGGGCCCTAGCCACGAGCAGTACTTC
TRBV27	-	-	TRBJ2-7	CASSFAGDYEQYF	TGTGCCAGCAGTTTTGCCGGAGACTACGAGCAGTACTTC
TRBV28	-	-	TRBJ2-7	CASSFWGGQYF	TGTGCCAGCAGTTTTTGGGGAGGGCAGTACTTC
TRBV9	TRBD2	-	TRBJ2-2	CASTLLAGGLNTGELFF	TGTGCCAGCACCCTACTAGCGGGGGGGTTGAACACCGGGGAGCTGTTTTTT
TRBV19	TRBD1	-	TRBJ2-7	CASTPFTRSGGLYEQYF	TGTGCCAGTACCCCCTTCACCCGTTCAGGGGGCCTCTACGAGCAGTACTTC
TRBV6-1	TRBD2	-	TRBJ2-7	CASSEEGGDHPYEQYF	TGTGCCAGCAGTGAAGAGGGAGGGGACCACCCCTACGAGCAGTACTTC
TRBV6-1	-	few	TRBJ1-5	CASSEARGIQPQHF	TGTGCCAGCAGTGAAGCGCGGGGGATTCAGCCCCAGCATTTT
TRBV19	-	-	TRBJ1-2	CASSSLGAEHGYGYTF	TGTGCCAGTAGTTCCCTAGGGGCAGAGCACGGCTATGGCTACACCTTC
TRBV29-1	-	-	TRBJ1-1	CSVESGFDTEAFF	TGCAGCGTTGAATCAGGGTTCGACACTGAAGCTTTCTTT
TRBV28	TRBD2	-	TRBJ2-7	CATGESLAGVHYEQYF	TGTGCCACCGGGGAATCTCTAGCGGGAGTCCACTACGAGCAGTACTTC
TRBV9	-	-	TRBJ1-2	CASSVGQVGYTF	TGTGCCAGCAGCGTAGGACAGGTTGGCTACACCTTC
TRBV27	TRBD1	few	TRBJ2-5	CASSPGQGIETQYF	TGTGCCAGCAGTCCAGGACAGGGGATCGAGACCCAGTACTTC
TRBV4-2	TRBD2	-	TRBJ2-5	CASSQGGEAGGRETQYF	TGTGCCAGCAGCCAAGGGGGGGAGGCGGGGGGGCGCGAGACCCAGTACTTC
TRBV9	-	-	TRBJ2-7	CASSVEQGEQYF	TGTGCCAGCAGCGTAGAGCAGGGGGAGCAGTACTTC
TRBV5-4	TRBD1	-	TRBJ1-4	CASSADRVGTNEKLFF	TGTGCCAGCAGCGCGGACAGGGTGGGAACTAATGAAAAACTGTTTTTT
TRBV18	-	-	TRBJ1-1	CASSPPGTYGTEAFF	TGTGCCAGCTCACCACCCGGGACATACGGCACTGAAGCTTTCTTT
TRBV29-1	-	-	TRBJ1-2	CSVLTLRRPNYGYTF	TGCAGCGTCCTCACTCTGCGCAGGCCCAACTATGGCTACACCTTC
TRBV4-1	-	-	TRBJ1-5	CASSHNGGGDQPQHF	TGCGCCAGCAGCCACAATGGGGGAGGGGATCAGCCCCAGCATTTT
TRBV28	-	-	TRBJ1-5	CATLTLTGRQPQHF	TGTGCCACTTTGACCCTAACTGGGAGGCAGCCCCAGCATTTT
TRBV29-1	-	-	TRBJ2-3	CSVHLRHTDTQYF	TGCAGCGTTCATCTGCGGCACACAGATACGCAGTATTTT
TRBV5-1	-	-	TRBJ2-5	CASSLAPTGGETQYF	TGCGCCAGCAGCTTGGCCCCGACAGGCGGGGAGACCCAGTACTTC